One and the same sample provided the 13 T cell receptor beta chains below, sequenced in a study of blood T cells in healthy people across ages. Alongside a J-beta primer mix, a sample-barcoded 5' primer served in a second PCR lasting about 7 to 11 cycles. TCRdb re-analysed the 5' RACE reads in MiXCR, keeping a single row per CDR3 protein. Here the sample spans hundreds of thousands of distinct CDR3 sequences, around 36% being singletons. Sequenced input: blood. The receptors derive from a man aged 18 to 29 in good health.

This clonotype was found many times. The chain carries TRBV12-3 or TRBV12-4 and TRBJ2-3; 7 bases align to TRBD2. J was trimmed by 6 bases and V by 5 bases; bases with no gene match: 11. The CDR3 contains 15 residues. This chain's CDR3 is CASSGRDYPGDTQYF. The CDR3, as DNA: TGTGCCAGCAGTGGGAGGGACTACCCGGGGGATACGCAGTATTTT.

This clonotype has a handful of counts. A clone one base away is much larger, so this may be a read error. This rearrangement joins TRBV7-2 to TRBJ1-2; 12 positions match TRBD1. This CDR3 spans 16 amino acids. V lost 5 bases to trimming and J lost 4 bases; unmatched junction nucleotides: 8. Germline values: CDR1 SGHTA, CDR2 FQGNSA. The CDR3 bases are TGTGCCAGCAGCACCAAACCGGGACAGGGGGCCTATGGCTACACCTTC. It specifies CASSTKPGQGAYGYTF.

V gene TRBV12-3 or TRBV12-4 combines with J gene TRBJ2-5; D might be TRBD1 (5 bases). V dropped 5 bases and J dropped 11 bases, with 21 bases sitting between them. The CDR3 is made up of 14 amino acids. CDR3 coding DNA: TGTGCCAGCAGTCCCAACCTCGGACACACTGAGCAGTACTTC. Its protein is CASSPNLGHTEQYF.

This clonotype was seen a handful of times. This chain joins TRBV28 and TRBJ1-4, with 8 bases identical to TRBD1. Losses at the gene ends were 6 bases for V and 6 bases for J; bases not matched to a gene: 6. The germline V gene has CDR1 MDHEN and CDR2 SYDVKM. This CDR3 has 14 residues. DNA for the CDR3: TGTGCCAGCAGACTCCCGGACAGGGATGAAAAACTGTTTTTT. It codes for CASRLPDRDEKLFF.

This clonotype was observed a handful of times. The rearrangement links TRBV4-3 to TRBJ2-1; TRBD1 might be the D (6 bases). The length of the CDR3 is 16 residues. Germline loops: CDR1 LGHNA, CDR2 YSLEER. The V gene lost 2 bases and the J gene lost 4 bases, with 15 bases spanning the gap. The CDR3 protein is CASSQNGQNQYNEQFF. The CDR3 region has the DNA TGCGCCAGCAGCCAAAACGGACAGAATCAATACAATGAGCAGTTCTTC.

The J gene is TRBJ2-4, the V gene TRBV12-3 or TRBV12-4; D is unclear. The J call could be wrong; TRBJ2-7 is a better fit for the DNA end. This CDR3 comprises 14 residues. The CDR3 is CASTTGFRFDEQYF. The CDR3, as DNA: TGTGCCAGCACTACCGGTTTTCGGTTCGACGAGCAGTACTTC.

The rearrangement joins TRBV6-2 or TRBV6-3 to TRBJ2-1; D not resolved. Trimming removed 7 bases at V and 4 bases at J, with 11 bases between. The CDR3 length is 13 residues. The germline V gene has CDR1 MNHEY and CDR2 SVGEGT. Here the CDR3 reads CASKQRKYNEQFF. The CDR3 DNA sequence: TGTGCCAGCAAACAGCGCAAATACAATGAGCAGTTCTTC.

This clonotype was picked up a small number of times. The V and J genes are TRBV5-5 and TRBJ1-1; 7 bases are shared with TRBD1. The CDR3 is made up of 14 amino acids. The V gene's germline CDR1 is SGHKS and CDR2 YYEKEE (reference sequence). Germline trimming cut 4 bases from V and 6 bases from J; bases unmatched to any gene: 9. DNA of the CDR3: TGTGCCAGCAGCCCCCGACAGGGTTGGGCTGAAGCTTTCTTT. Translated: CASSPRQGWAEAFF.

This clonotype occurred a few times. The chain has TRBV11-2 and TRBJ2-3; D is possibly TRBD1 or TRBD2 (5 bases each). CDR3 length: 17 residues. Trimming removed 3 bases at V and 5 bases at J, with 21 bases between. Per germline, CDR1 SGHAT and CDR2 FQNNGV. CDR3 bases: TGTGCCAGCAGCTTGCTGACTACGATGGACAACTTAGATACGCAGTATTTT. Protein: CASSLLTTMDNLDTQYF.

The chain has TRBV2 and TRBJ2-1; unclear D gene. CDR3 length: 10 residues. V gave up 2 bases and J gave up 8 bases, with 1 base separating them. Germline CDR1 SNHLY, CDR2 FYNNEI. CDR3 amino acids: CASSEYEQFF. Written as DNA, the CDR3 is TGTGCCAGCAGTGAATATGAGCAGTTCTTC.

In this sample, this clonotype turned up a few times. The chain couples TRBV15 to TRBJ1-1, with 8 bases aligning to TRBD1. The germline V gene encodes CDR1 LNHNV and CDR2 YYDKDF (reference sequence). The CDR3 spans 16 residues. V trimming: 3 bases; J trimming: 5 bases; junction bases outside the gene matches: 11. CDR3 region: CATSSGQGGVRTEAFF. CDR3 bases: TGTGCCACCAGCAGCGGACAGGGAGGGGTTCGAACTGAAGCTTTCTTT.

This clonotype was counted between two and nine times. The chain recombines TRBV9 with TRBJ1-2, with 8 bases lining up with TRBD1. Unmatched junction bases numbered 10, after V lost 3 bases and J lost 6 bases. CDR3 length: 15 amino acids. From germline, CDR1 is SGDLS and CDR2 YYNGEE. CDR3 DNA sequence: TGTGCCAGCAGCGCAGAAGCGAGGGGACAGGATGGCTACACCTTC. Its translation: CASSAEARGQDGYTF.

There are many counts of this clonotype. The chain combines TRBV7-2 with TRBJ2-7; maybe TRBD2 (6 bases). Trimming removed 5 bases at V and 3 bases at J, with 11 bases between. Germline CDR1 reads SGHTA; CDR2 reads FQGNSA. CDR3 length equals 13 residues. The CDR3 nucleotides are TGTGCCAGCAGCCTTGAAGCGGGCTACGAGCAGTACTTC. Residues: CASSLEAGYEQYF.